Below are 4 T cell receptor beta chains sequenced from a single sample in a study of blood T cell repertoires in COVID-19. The method was immunoSEQ multiplex PCR; TCRdb's version includes in-frame clones alone and lacks a portion of them. This table holds about 520,000 clones, 80% to 90% found once. The specimen was peripheral blood. The receptors were gathered from a human donor in a cohort sampled during active COVID-19.

V and J are TRBV7-8 and TRBJ1-1, with a possible D match to TRBD1 (5 bases). The CDR3 length is 13 residues. V gave up 5 bases and J gave up 6 bases, with 13 bases separating them. Per the germline V gene, CDR1 is SGHVS and CDR2 is FQNEAQ. CDR3 sequence: CASSPGSAPEAFF. CDR3 DNA sequence: TGTGCCAGCAGCCCAGGGTCCGCCCCTGAAGCTTTCTTT.

The chain joins TRBV28 to TRBJ1-5; 10 bases fit TRBD1. V shed 2 bases, J shed 5 bases, and the junction held 3 bases outside the gene matches. CDR3 size: 15 residues. Germline CDR1 is MDHEN and CDR2 is SYDVKM. CDR3 protein: CASSLETGGYQPQHF. The DNA for the CDR3 is TGTGCCAGCAGTTTAGAGACAGGGGGCTATCAGCCCCAGCATTTT.

This clone has at least ten counts. The chain links TRBV27 to TRBJ2-1, with a tentative D call TRBD2 (5 bases). The CDR3 is 13 amino acids. CDR1 and CDR2 (germline): MNHEY, SMNVEV (reference sequence). Trimming removed 6 bases from V and 9 bases from J, with 15 bases in between. The CDR3 is CASSLATAGEQFF. The CDR3 region has the DNA TGTGCCAGCAGCCTAGCCACCGCGGGTGAGCAGTTCTTC.

Remarks on this clone: Other DNA sequences within the sample encode an identical CDR3. The chain is built from TRBV5-1 and TRBJ1-4; 9 bases fit TRBD1. The trim removed 0 bases at V and 5 bases at J, leaving 5 bases unmatched. The CDR3 sequence is 16 residues long. Looked up from germline, CDR1 is SGHRS and CDR2 is YFSETQ. CDR3 region: CASSLVGGQGNEKLFF. The CDR3 coding sequence is TGCGCCAGCAGCTTGGTGGGGGGACAGGGCAATGAAAAACTGTTTTTT.